A selection of T cell receptor beta chains follows, all from one sample in a study of identical twins. TCRdb re-called the 5' RACE reads through MiXCR, storing one row per CDR3 protein. Of around 690,000 distinct CDR3 sequences listed, about 20% are singletons. These data also formed part of another study, on T cells expressing NK-cell markers.

Input material: PBMCs. All receptors derive from a woman between 18 and 29 years old in good health. Each CDR3 is given with its conserved first and last residue. Each record gives: V gene, CDR3 protein.

V gene: TRBV6-5
CDR3 protein: CASSYSLAGVNEQFF

V gene: TRBV20-1
CDR3 protein: CSARDVGIAKNIQYF

V gene: TRBV5-1
CDR3 protein: CASSLGGTGFNNEQFF

V gene: TRBV15
CDR3 protein: CATSDESLGSAYNEQFF

V gene: TRBV10-3
CDR3 protein: CAISVDMGTQYF

V gene: TRBV9
CDR3 protein: CASSVALTGPVETQYF

V gene: TRBV29-1
CDR3 protein: CSVGTRDTQYF

V gene: TRBV20-1
CDR3 protein: CSALLAGRSLEQYF

V gene: TRBV20-1
CDR3 protein: CSAHWTVNEKLFF

V gene: TRBV18
CDR3 protein: CASSQGVLRTYEQYF

V gene: TRBV20-1
CDR3 protein: CSARDSDYYEQYF

V gene: TRBV7-2
CDR3 protein: CASSTEHGGRDTQYF

V gene: TRBV5-1
CDR3 protein: CASKGQLRNNEQFF

V gene: TRBV20-1
CDR3 protein: CSAKRLSNTGELFF

V gene: TRBV27
CDR3 protein: CASSFVGAYEQFF

V gene: TRBV9
CDR3 protein: CASSPGPYDEAFF

V gene: TRBV9
CDR3 protein: CASSVQTSGTDTQYF

V gene: TRBV19
CDR3 protein: CASSIEPGGRYNEQFF

V gene: TRBV7-2
CDR3 protein: CASSLNLPGLDTQYF

V gene: TRBV4-2
CDR3 protein: CASSPVPLLAGYGDTQYF

V gene: TRBV5-1
CDR3 protein: CASSRGDSEKETQYF

V gene: TRBV20-1
CDR3 protein: CSANRDPTPEQYF

V gene: TRBV11-2
CDR3 protein: CASSLVSGAGFF

V gene: TRBV9
CDR3 protein: CASSDDRGAGELFF

V gene: TRBV6-5
CDR3 protein: CASSYAGAGPETQYF

V gene: TRBV27
CDR3 protein: CASSTGLRIRQYF

V gene: TRBV29-1
CDR3 protein: CSGGRNTGELFF

V gene: TRBV4-3
CDR3 protein: CASSQFPTGLGTQYF

V gene: TRBV7-3
CDR3 protein: CASSLHGLGGIRGSGANVLTF

V gene: TRBV5-1
CDR3 protein: CASSLPRRQETQYF

V gene: TRBV7-2
CDR3 protein: CASSGTSGIVYEQYF

V gene: TRBV29-1
CDR3 protein: CSVDVGVHSYEQYF

V gene: TRBV20-1
CDR3 protein: CSASTGYNEQFF

V gene: TRBV29-1
CDR3 protein: CSVYRAGNTDTQYF

V gene: TRBV9
CDR3 protein: CASSPEVTHNEQFF

V gene: TRBV7-2
CDR3 protein: CASSWGPDTQYF

V gene: TRBV6-1
CDR3 protein: CASTLQGSSLSGYTF

V gene: TRBV5-1
CDR3 protein: CASSWDRATTEAFF

V gene: TRBV20-1
CDR3 protein: CSARDVQKEKLFF

V gene: TRBV4-1
CDR3 protein: CASSPREGKNEQFF

V gene: TRBV5-1
CDR3 protein: CASSLEGRGLATYEQYF

V gene: TRBV5-4
CDR3 protein: CASSQLQGNYGYTF